These 17 T cell receptor beta chains were sequenced from one sample in a study of cytomegalovirus exposure and HLA in healthy donors. Amplification used 60 Vbeta primers and 13 Jbeta primers. Profiled with immunoSEQ multiplex PCR; TCRdb holds only in-frame clones, not every one. The sample consists of approximately 120,000 clones, 70% to 85% of them appearing once. Sequencing was carried out using PBMCs. These receptors originate from a man between 18 and 29 years old in good health and CMV-seronegative.

This sequence joins TRBV19 and TRBJ1-1; TRBD1 agrees at 7 bases. V was pared by 6 bases and J by 7 bases, with 8 bases of the junction left unmatched. The CDR3 is 13 amino acids. Germline V lookup: CDR1 LNHDA, CDR2 SQIVND (reference sequence). DNA for the CDR3: TGTGCCAGTAGCCAAACAGGGGCTGGTGAAGCTTTCTTT. Its protein product is CASSQTGAGEAFF.

In its sample, this clone was seen a few times. The chain carries TRBV23-1 and TRBJ2-1; the D gene is possibly TRBD2 (6 bases). TRBV23-1 is an ORF; its function is uncertain. V was shortened by 8 bases and J by 2 bases, with 16 bases between the two germline ends. The CDR3 is made up of 15 amino acids. The CDR3 here is CASGRMSGAYNEQFF. Written as DNA, the CDR3 is TGCGCCAGCGGACGGATGTCGGGGGCCTACAATGAGCAGTTCTTC.

The CDR3 nucleotides read TGTGCCAGCAGTGACTCGGGCAGCCCTAACACTGAAGCTTTCTTT. It translates to CASSDSGSPNTEAFF. The chain links TRBV6-4 to TRBJ1-1; D is ambiguous. The CDR3 is made up of 15 amino acids. Germline V gene data show CDR1 as MRHNA and CDR2 as SNTAGT. V lost 0 bases, J lost 2 bases, and 10 bases lay in between.

The chain joins TRBV19 to TRBJ1-3, with D unresolved. Trimming removed 11 bases from V and 4 bases from J, with 9 bases in between. The CDR3 length is 11 residues. Germline assignment: CDR1 LNHDA and CDR2 SQIVND (reference sequence). CDR3 in amino acids: CAGGLGNTIYF. The CDR3 nucleotides are TGTGCCGGAGGACTCGGAAACACCATATATTTT.

The chain combines TRBV27 with TRBJ1-1; possible D gene TRBD1, 5 bases. Trimming pared 5 bases from V and 1 base from J, leaving 11 bases between. The germline CDR1 and CDR2 sequences are MNHEY and SMNVEV (reference sequence). The CDR3 totals 14 residues. In nucleotides, the CDR3 is TGTGCCAGCAGTGCCAGGGTAGGGAACACTGAAGCTTTCTTT. This encodes CASSARVGNTEAFF.

This clone was seen more than once but under ten times. CDR3: CASSLGGAHTEAFF. The CDR3 bases are TGTGCCAGTAGCCTAGGGGGCGCGCACACTGAAGCTTTCTTT. This sequence joins TRBV19 and TRBJ1-1, with 7 bases lining up with TRBD1. Germline assignment: CDR1 LNHDA and CDR2 SQIVND (reference sequence). This CDR3 has 14 residues. Trimming cost V 6 bases and J 3 bases; bases outside gene matches: 7. Supplemented by reference TRBV19 and TRBJ1-1, the full variable domain reads DGGITQSPKYLFRKEGQNVTLSCEQNLNHDAMYWYRQDPGQGLRLIYYSQIVNDFQKGDIAEGYSVSREKKESFPLTVTSAQKNPTAFYLCASSLGGAHTEAFFGQGTRLTVV.

The chain uses TRBV7-6 and TRBJ2-5; 13 bases map to TRBD2. Losses at the gene ends were 5 bases for V and 3 bases for J; bases not matched to a gene: 3. Per the germline V gene, CDR1 is SGHVS and CDR2 is FNYEAQ. This CDR3 comprises 15 residues. This CDR3 is CASSMGLAGKETQYF. The CDR3 region has the DNA TGTGCCAGCAGCATGGGACTAGCGGGGAAAGAGACCCAGTACTTC. Full variable domain (outside the CDR3, taken from reference TRBV7-6 and TRBJ2-5): GAGVSQSPRYKVTKRGQDVALRCDPISGHVSLYWYRQALGQGPEFLTYFNYEAQQDKSGLPNDRFSAERPEGSISTLTIQRTEQRDSAMYRCASSMGLAGKETQYFGPGTRLLVL.

The rearrangement uses TRBV10-3 and TRBJ1-2, with 7 bases fitting TRBD1. Germline CDR1 is ENHRY and CDR2 is SYGVKD. The CDR3 has 13 amino acids. J lost 1 base, V lost 6 bases, and 2 bases had no gene match. The CDR3 here is CAIRGQVNYGYTF. The CDR3, as DNA: TGTGCCATCAGAGGACAGGTTAACTATGGCTACACCTTC.

This clone was recorded once. The chain carries TRBV29-1 and TRBJ2-2, with 7 bases matching TRBD1. J was trimmed by 3 bases and V by 4 bases; bases with no gene match: 17. Germline V gives CDR1 SQVTM, CDR2 ANQGSEA. The CDR3 extends over 18 amino acids. CDR3 region: CSVVRKTRQGSDTGELFF. The DNA for the CDR3 is TGCAGCGTTGTTCGGAAGACGAGACAGGGTTCGGACACCGGGGAGCTGTTTTTT.

The chain employs TRBV9 and TRBJ2-2; TRBD2 matches at 9 bases. After removal of 3 bases from V and 4 bases from J, the junction contained 19 bases not matched to a gene. CDR1 is SGDLS and CDR2 is YYNGEE in the germline V gene. This CDR3 comprises 20 residues. The CDR3 DNA reads as TGTGCCAGCAGCGACGGCCCGAGCGGGGGGCCTAGGGGGGTCACCGGGGAGCTGTTTTTT. As protein: CASSDGPSGGPRGVTGELFF.

This chain joins TRBV5-6 and TRBJ1-6, with 7 bases aligning to TRBD1. V lost 4 bases to trimming and J lost 13 bases; unmatched junction nucleotides: 8. Germline CDR1 and CDR2: SGHDT and YYEEEE. The CDR3 is 13 amino acids. The CDR3 protein is CASSRGTASPLHF. CDR3 nucleotides: TGTGCCAGCAGCCGAGGGACAGCATCCCCCCTCCACTTT.

V usage is TRBV4-3 and J usage is TRBJ1-2; D is undetermined. V was cut by 0 bases and J by 2 bases, with 7 bases left in between. The CDR3 contains 14 residues. Looked up from germline, CDR1 is LGHNA and CDR2 is YSLEER. The CDR3 DNA sequence: TGCGCCAGCAGCCAAGATGGGCAGAACTATGGCTACACCTTC. It is translated as CASSQDGQNYGYTF.

This clone was observed a single time. The chain joins TRBV10-3 to TRBJ2-1; 10 bases match TRBD1. This CDR3 has 18 amino acids. Trimming cost V 0 bases and J 0 bases; bases outside gene matches: 5. Looked up from germline, CDR1 is ENHRY and CDR2 is SYGVKD. The CDR3: CAISESGTGEGSYNEQFF. DNA for the CDR3: TGTGCCATCAGTGAGTCTGGGACAGGGGAGGGCTCCTACAATGAGCAGTTCTTC.

The rearrangement uses TRBV6-5 and TRBJ1-6, with unresolved D. The CDR3 is 16 residues long. V gave up 2 bases and J gave up 0 bases, with 8 bases separating them. Germline V gives CDR1 MNHEY, CDR2 SVGAGI. The DNA for the CDR3 is TGTGCCAGCAGTTACGGGAGGAGCTCCTATAATTCACCCCTCCACTTT. Its protein is CASSYGRSSYNSPLHF.

This clone was counted a single time. This chain joins TRBV4-3 and TRBJ1-1; D not certain. V dropped 0 bases and J dropped 1 base, with 9 bases sitting between them. The length of the CDR3 is 15 residues. Germline V gene data show CDR1 as LGHNA and CDR2 as YSLEER. The CDR3 loop is CASSQEEGWNTEAFF. The CDR3 coding sequence is TGCGCCAGCAGCCAAGAAGAGGGCTGGAACACTGAAGCTTTCTTT.

This chain uses TRBV9 with TRBJ2-7; D may be TRBD2 (6 bases). This CDR3 contains 16 residues. Germline loops: CDR1 SGDLS, CDR2 YYNGEE. V was cut by 0 bases and J by 0 bases, with 13 bases left in between. CDR3 in amino acids: CASSVGEDTYSYEQYF. CDR3 in DNA: TGTGCCAGCAGCGTAGGGGAGGACACTTACTCCTACGAGCAGTACTTC.

V gene TRBV19 combines with J gene TRBJ2-3; D unclear. Germline V CDR1 and CDR2: LNHDA, SQIVND (reference sequence). Trimming left V 11 bases short and J 4 bases short, with 7 bases between. This CDR3 has 10 residues. CDR3: CAPPADTQYF. The CDR3 DNA is TGTGCCCCCCCGGCAGATACGCAGTATTTT. The full variable domain, rest sourced from reference TRBV19 and TRBJ2-3, is DGGITQSPKYLFRKEGQNVTLSCEQNLNHDAMYWYRQDPGQGLRLIYYSQIVNDFQKGDIAEGYSVSREKKESFPLTVTSAQKNPTAFYLCAPPADTQYFGPGTRLTVL.